This T cell receptor (beta chain) was captured in a study of blood T cells in healthy people across ages. The study, taken as a whole, reports: Percentage of naive T cells showed a strong correlation with TCR beta diversity.

Primers used in a second PCR of roughly 6 to 12 cycles were a sample-barcoded 5' primer and a J-beta primer mix. Every sample gave at least 2.5 million paired-end reads containing CDR3. TCRdb itself ran the 5' RACE reads through MiXCR, one entry per CDR3 protein. This sample yields more than 1,400,000 distinct CDR3 sequences, of which 42% are seen a single time; 7% to 9.5% belongs to the top ten. CDR3 length equals 11 residues. V dropped 3 bases and J dropped 4 bases, with 4 bases sitting between them. The germline V gene has CDR1 LNHNV and CDR2 YYDKDF (reference sequence). Points on this clonotype: Its antigen remains unidentified.

Sequencing was carried out using blood. This chain uses TRBV15 with TRBJ2-7, with unresolved D. The TCR comes from a woman aged 18-29 years in good health. CDR3 DNA: TGTGCCACCAGCAGGAATTACGAGCAGTACTTC. Residues: CATSRNYEQYF.